This TCR beta chain was found in a study of cytomegalovirus exposure and HLA in healthy donors. Whole-study context: The study's early data release held 75 million to 95 million unique TCRs from HLA-typed donors.

This PCR relied on a set of 60 Vbeta primers and 13 Jbeta primers. The assay was immunoSEQ multiplex PCR, and TCRdb's table has in-frame clones only and misses some. The sample gives approximately 80,000 clones, around 70% of which show up once; about a fifth is in the top ten. Trimming shortened V by 4 bases and J by 6 bases, and 23 bases separated the two germline ends. The V gene's germline CDR1 is SGDLS and CDR2 YYNGEE. The CDR3 covers 17 residues. The study, taken as a whole, reports: A missense DCLRE1C variant was associated with V- and J-gene trimming of TCR beta chains in a later analysis, and an independent cohort replicated the association. Sequencing likely caused a cluster of highly shared sequence variants. As a later analysis revealed, the rate of TCR association differed by HLA locus, with DRB1 most and HLA-C fewest.

Worth noting for this clone: The antigen is undetermined.

Sequenced: PBMCs. This chain links TRBV9 with TRBJ2-4; a possible D gene is TRBD1 (6 bases). This TCR came from a man aged 25-45 years in good health and CMV-seropositive. The CDR3 loop is CASSPEARGRYLNIQYF. The CDR3 coding sequence is TGTGCCAGCAGCCCCGAGGCCAGGGGTCGCTACTTAAACATTCAGTACTTC.